Below, 26 T cell receptor beta chains from the same sample are listed, as sequenced in a study of shared clonotypes between healthy human individuals. TCRdb's copy holds only in-frame clones and misses some; the assay was immunoSEQ multiplex PCR. The repertoire includes about 680,000 clones, less than 80% of them detected once, and roughly 1.9% sits in the top ten. The sequenced material came from memory CD4+ T cells sorted from blood. As for subset: CD45RA-negative fraction. Every receptor here comes from a woman aged 25 to 45 in good health.

The CDR3 spells CASSDTLTYEQYF. CDR3 nucleotides: TGTGCCAGCAGTGACACACTTACCTACGAGCAGTACTTC. This sequence joins TRBV2 and TRBJ2-7; D gene unclear. Germline CDR1 SNHLY, CDR2 FYNNEI. V was clipped by 3 bases and J by 2 bases, with 8 bases between them. The CDR3 has 13 amino acids.

This chain connects TRBV10-3 to TRBJ2-7; TRBD1 matches 9 bases. The V gene end was trimmed by 4 bases and the J gene end by 4 bases; junction bases not matched to a gene: 5. Per germline, CDR1 ENHRY and CDR2 SYGVKD. This CDR3 region has 14 residues. The CDR3 loop reads CAISGGTGKYEQYF. The CDR3 DNA sequence: TGTGCCATCAGTGGGGGGACAGGGAAATACGAGCAGTACTTC.

As concerns this clone: In the same sample, other DNA sequences code for this CDR3. This rearrangement joins TRBV27 to TRBJ2-7; D is uncertain. Germline CDR1 and CDR2: MNHEY and SMNVEV (reference sequence). CDR3 length equals 13 residues. The germline V and J ends were trimmed by 6 bases and 0 bases, with 9 bases remaining between them. The CDR3 region has the DNA TGTGCCAGCAGACCTCACAGCTCCTACGAGCAGTACTTC. Its protein product is CASRPHSSYEQYF.

The chain carries TRBV28 and TRBJ2-4, with 8 bases matching TRBD2. Trimming cost V 4 bases and J 4 bases; bases outside gene matches: 6. The CDR3 is made up of 15 amino acids. Germline V CDR1 and CDR2: MDHEN, SYDVKM. CDR3 bases: TGTGCCAGCAGTTCCACCAGCGGGAGTAAAAACATTCAGTACTTC. Translated: CASSSTSGSKNIQYF.

The chain joins TRBV29-1 to TRBJ2-4; D gene uncertain. This CDR3 comprises 13 residues. Trimming removed 4 bases from V and 2 bases from J, with 9 bases in between. The germline gives CDR1 SQVTM, CDR2 ANQGSEA. CDR3 protein: CSVGDNSKNIQYF. In DNA, the CDR3 is TGCAGCGTTGGAGACAATTCCAAAAACATTCAGTACTTC.

CDR3 coding DNA: TGCGCCAGCAGCCAAGATGTTAGCGGGGTCCCGGCCCAGTACTTC. Translation: CASSQDVSGVPAQYF. This rearrangement joins TRBV4-1 to TRBJ2-5; 8 nucleotides match TRBD2. The CDR3 is 15 residues long. Germline loops: CDR1 MGHRA, CDR2 YSYEKL. V shed 0 bases and J 9 bases; nucleotides not matched to a gene: 9.

This chain connects TRBV6-5 to TRBJ2-7; tentative D call: TRBD2 (6 bases). The V end was cut by 7 bases, the J end by 0 bases, with 16 bases between. This CDR3 spans 15 amino acids. Germline V gene lookup returns CDR1 MNHEY and CDR2 SVGAGI. Written as DNA, the CDR3 is TGTGCCAGCACCCGGGACTCTCGGAGCTCCTACGAGCAGTACTTC. This codes for CASTRDSRSSYEQYF.

V usage is TRBV11-1 and J usage is TRBJ2-2; 8 bases are shared with TRBD2. V was clipped by 3 bases and J by 0 bases; unmatched bases: 3. CDR1 is SGHAT, CDR2 FQDESV, per germline (reference sequence). The CDR3 extends over 16 amino acids. CDR3 bases: TGTGCCAGCAGCTTTGGCGGGAGGTCGAACACCGGGGAGCTGTTTTTT. Residues: CASSFGGRSNTGELFF.

V is TRBV5-5 and J is TRBJ2-7; D might be TRBD2 (5 bases). Germline lookup yields CDR1 SGHKS and CDR2 YYEKEE (reference sequence). V was shortened by 4 bases and J by 0 bases, with 14 bases between the two germline ends. This CDR3 has 15 amino acids. Here the CDR3 reads CASSRRRENSYEQYF. CDR3 nucleotide sequence: TGTGCCAGCAGCCGTCGTCGGGAAAACTCCTACGAGCAGTACTTC.

The gene calls are TRBV7-9 and TRBJ2-2; no clear D. This CDR3 region has 10 residues. In germline, CDR1 is SEHNR, CDR2 FQNEAQ (reference sequence). The CDR3 DNA reads as TGTGCTAGTGACACCGGGGAGCTGTTTTTT. It codes for CASDTGELFF.

The rearrangement links TRBV30 to TRBJ2-3, with D possibly being TRBD2 (6 bases). The CDR3 is 14 amino acids. In germline, CDR1 is GTSNPN, CDR2 SVGIG (reference sequence). V lost 4 bases, J lost 6 bases, and 17 bases lay in between. DNA of the CDR3: TGTGCCTGGACCTCGGAGTGGGAGGCTGATACGCAGTATTTT. It encodes CAWTSEWEADTQYF.

The gene calls are TRBV10-1 and TRBJ1-5, with no clear D. The V end lost 5 bases, the J end lost 1 base, and 9 bases lay between the germline ends. Germline V gene lookup returns CDR1 WNHNN and CDR2 SYGVQD (reference sequence). This CDR3 is 14 amino acids long. The DNA of the CDR3 is TGCGCCAGCAGTCGGACTCCAAGCAATCAGCCCCAGCATTTT. Translating it yields CASSRTPSNQPQHF.

The chain carries TRBV20-1 and TRBJ2-7; D is ambiguous. Germline-derived CDR1 and CDR2 are DFQATT and SNEGSKA (reference sequence). The CDR3 has 10 amino acids. V was clipped by 8 bases and J by 5 bases, with 10 bases between them. The CDR3 reads CSPLPHEQYF. DNA for the CDR3: TGCAGTCCTCTCCCTCACGAGCAGTACTTC.

The V gene is TRBV6-5, the J gene TRBJ1-4; D is undetermined. Germline values: CDR1 MNHEY, CDR2 SVGAGI. CDR3 length equals 14 residues. V was pared by 5 bases and J by 1 base, with 8 bases between. The CDR3 sequence is CASSRTVTNEKLFF. The CDR3 DNA reads TGTGCCAGCAGTCGGACGGTAACTAATGAAAAACTGTTTTTT.

The chain employs TRBV7-9 and TRBJ1-1; D possibly corresponds to TRBD1 (5 bases). Looked up from germline, CDR1 is SEHNR and CDR2 is FQNEAQ (reference sequence). The length of the CDR3 is 15 residues. V was trimmed by 4 bases and J by 0 bases, leaving 12 bases between them. The CDR3 region has the DNA TGTGCCAGCAGCTCGATGACAGTGATGAACACTGAAGCTTTCTTT. Translation gives CASSSMTVMNTEAFF.

This sequence joins TRBV6-1 and TRBJ1-2; 10 nucleotides line up with TRBD1. The CDR3 contains 14 residues. The J segment lost 6 bases and the V segment lost 6 bases, leaving 7 bases of the junction unmatched. The germline V gene has CDR1 MNHNS and CDR2 SASEGT. Written as DNA, the CDR3 is TGTGCCAGCAGGACGGGACAGGGGAGTGATGGCTACACCTTC. Translation gives CASRTGQGSDGYTF.

The chain couples TRBV5-1 to TRBJ2-3; either TRBD1 or TRBD2 may supply D (5 bases each). Germline V gene sequence: CDR1 SGHRS, CDR2 YFSETQ. Trimming removed 4 bases from V and 2 bases from J, with 8 bases in between. The CDR3 totals 13 residues. In DNA, the CDR3 is TGCGCCAGCAGCAGGGACGCCACAGATACGCAGTATTTT. Protein: CASSRDATDTQYF. Full variable domain (missing parts from reference TRBV5-1 and TRBJ2-3): KAGVTQTPRYLIKTRGQQVTLSCSPISGHRSVSWYQQTPGQGLQFLFEYFSETQRNKGNFPGRFSGRQFSNSRSEMNVSTLELGDSALYLCASSRDATDTQYFGPGTRLTVL.

V gene TRBV11-2 combines with J gene TRBJ2-4; unclear D gene. V gave up 4 bases and J gave up 7 bases, with 8 bases separating them. This CDR3 spans 12 amino acids. The germline V gene encodes CDR1 SGHAT and CDR2 FQNNGV. CDR3 residues: CASSSQWNIQYF. Written as DNA, the CDR3 is TGTGCCAGCAGCTCACAGTGGAACATTCAGTACTTC. Using reference TRBV11-2 and TRBJ2-4 for the parts outside the CDR3, the full variable domain is EAGVAQSPRYKIIEKRQSVAFWCNPISGHATLYWYQQILGQGPKLLIQFQNNGVVDDSQLPKDRFSAERLKGVDSTLKIQPAKLEDSAVYLCASSSQWNIQYFGAGTRLSVL.

The CDR3 DNA reads TGTGCCAGCAGCCCGGGACAGTCACGAGATACGCAGTATTTT. This encodes CASSPGQSRDTQYF. J is TRBJ2-3 and V is TRBV5-4; TRBD1 agrees at 7 bases. The V segment lost 4 bases and the J segment 5 bases; nucleotides outside the gene matches: 7. Germline V CDR1 and CDR2: SGHNT, YYREEE (reference sequence). There are 14 residues in the CDR3.

This clone was counted between two and nine times. The chain has TRBV7-2 and TRBJ1-2; TRBD1 is a possible D gene (6 bases). Trimming left V 6 bases short and J 5 bases short, with 13 bases between. This CDR3 contains 13 residues. From germline, CDR1 is SGHTA and CDR2 FQGNSA. CDR3 nucleotide sequence: TGTGCCAGCAGAGCCGACAGGAGGTATGGCTACACCTTC. It translates to CASRADRRYGYTF.

This clone was picked up one time. This rearrangement joins TRBV18 to TRBJ1-4, with D possibly matching TRBD1 (5 bases). V lost 5 bases, J lost 7 bases, and 20 bases lay in between. CDR1 KGHSH and CDR2 LQKENI come from the germline V gene. The CDR3 runs to 16 residues. The CDR3 nucleotides are TGTGCCAGCTCAGCCGTTTCGGGGCAGGGTGGTGAAAAACTGTTTTTT. The encoded protein is CASSAVSGQGGEKLFF.

The chain uses TRBV5-1 and TRBJ1-2; D possibly corresponds to TRBD1 (6 bases). The CDR3 spans 13 residues. Trimming removed 5 bases from V and 6 bases from J, with 14 bases in between. Per the germline V gene, CDR1 is SGHRS and CDR2 is YFSETQ. In DNA, the CDR3 is TGCGCCAGCAGGATTTCCGGGGGCGATGGCTACACCTTC. Its translation: CASRISGGDGYTF.

This clone turned up a few times. The DNA for the CDR3 is TGTGCCAGCAGTGAGTCGACCGGGACAGGGGGATACAATGAGCAGTTCTTC. Its protein product is CASSESTGTGGYNEQFF. The rearrangement links TRBV2 to TRBJ2-1; 11 bases map to TRBD1. The CDR3 totals 17 residues. Germline CDR1 is SNHLY and CDR2 is FYNNEI. V dropped 3 bases and J dropped 4; count of bases not matched to a gene: 8.

The chain joins TRBV27 to TRBJ2-1; tentatively, D is TRBD2 (5 bases). V was shortened by 5 bases and J by 7 bases, with 15 bases between the two germline ends. This CDR3 comprises 14 residues. CDR1 MNHEY and CDR2 SMNVEV come from the germline V gene (reference sequence). For the CDR3, the DNA is TGTGCCAGCAGTCCTACTAGGATTTGGAATGAGCAGTTCTTC. Protein: CASSPTRIWNEQFF.

V gene TRBV2 combines with J gene TRBJ1-5; D is unclear. Trimming pared 6 bases from V and 4 bases from J, leaving 13 bases between. The CDR3 is made up of 14 amino acids. Germline CDR1 and CDR2: SNHLY and FYNNEI. The CDR3 loop reads CASRDDRWNQPQHF. DNA for the CDR3: TGTGCCAGCAGGGATGACCGCTGGAATCAGCCCCAGCATTTT.

This chain joins TRBV19 and TRBJ1-5; D gene ambiguous. Per the germline V gene, CDR1 is LNHDA and CDR2 is SQIVND (reference sequence). The CDR3 covers 13 residues. Trimming cost V 6 bases and J 3 bases, with 9 bases left between them. CDR3 nucleotide sequence: TGTGCCAGTAGGCCACAGCTCAATCAGCCCCAGCATTTT. Its protein product is CASRPQLNQPQHF. Together with reference TRBV19 and TRBJ1-5, the CDR3 gives the full variable domain: DGGITQSPKYLFRKEGQNVTLSCEQNLNHDAMYWYRQDPGQGLRLIYYSQIVNDFQKGDIAEGYSVSREKKESFPLTVTSAQKNPTAFYLCASRPQLNQPQHFGDGTRLSIL.